This T cell receptor (beta chain) comes out of a study of shared clonotypes between healthy human individuals. Looking at the study overall: Three CD4 naive, three CD4 memory, two CD8 naive and one CD8 memory plate were used per donor. Study-wide results and limits: Rarefaction exposed incomplete sorted-subset sequencing despite large depth.

TCRdb's copy holds only in-frame clones and misses some; the assay was immunoSEQ multiplex PCR. The sample includes roughly 640,000 clones, roughly 97% seen only once; the top ten take 0.057%. Note on this clone: Its antigen remains unidentified.

Trimming took 2 bases from V and 5 from J; bases not matched to a gene: 5. Per the germline V gene, CDR1 is SGHRS and CDR2 is YFSETQ. CDR3 length: 15 residues. The TCR was taken from a woman in her twenties or thirties in good health. What was sequenced was naive CD4+ T cells sorted from blood. Subset meaning: CD45RA+ positively selected. The chain carries TRBV5-1 and TRBJ2-5; 11 bases match TRBD2. CDR3 sequence reads: CASSFASGRSETQYF. The CDR3 DNA follows: TGCGCCAGCAGCTTCGCTAGCGGGAGGAGTGAGACCCAGTACTTC.